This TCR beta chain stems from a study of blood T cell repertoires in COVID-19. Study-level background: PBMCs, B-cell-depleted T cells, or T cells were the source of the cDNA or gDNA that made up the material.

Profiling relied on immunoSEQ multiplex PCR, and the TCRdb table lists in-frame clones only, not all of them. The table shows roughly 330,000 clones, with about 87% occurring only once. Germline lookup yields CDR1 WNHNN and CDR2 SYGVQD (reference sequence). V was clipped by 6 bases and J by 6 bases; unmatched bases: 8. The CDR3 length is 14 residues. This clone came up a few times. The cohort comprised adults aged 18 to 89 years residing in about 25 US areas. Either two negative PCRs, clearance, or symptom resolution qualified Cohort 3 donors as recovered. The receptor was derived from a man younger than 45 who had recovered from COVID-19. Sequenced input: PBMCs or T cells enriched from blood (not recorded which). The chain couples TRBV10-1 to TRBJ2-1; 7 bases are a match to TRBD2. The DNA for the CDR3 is TGCGCCAGCAGCTACGGGGGGTTTGGCAATGAGCAGTTCTTC. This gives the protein CASSYGGFGNEQFF.